Included here is one T cell receptor (beta chain) sequence, with context. The antigen remains unidentified. The junction shows a germline mismatch at one end, possibly a read error. Other nucleotide sequences from this sample produce the same CDR3. Assay: immunoSEQ multiplex PCR; the TCRdb copy retains only in-frame clones and omits some. The sample records about 12,000 clones, approximately 94% being singletons. Genomic DNA came from blood regulatory T cells gated CD4+ CD25-high CD127-low. The data belong to a study of regulatory and conventional T cells in RAG deficiency. Whole-study results and caveats: Patient subsets had shorter CDR3s; Omenn Treg-Tconv overlap exceeded 80%. Shannon entropy was markedly lower and Simpson indices higher in RAG-deficient patients than control T-cell subsets.

Germline V CDR1 and CDR2: KGHSH, LQKENI. The CDR3 runs to 16 residues. These same records also appear under a second study, on regulatory T cells. From that second work: The primer mix had 52 TRBV and 13 TRBJ primers.

The chain recombines TRBV18 with TRBJ1-6; D is unresolved. Sequencing used CD127- CD25+ CD4+ Tregs sorted from blood. The sequence derives from a human donor in good health. Here the CDR3 DNA reads TGTGCCAGCTCACCTCTAGGCGGGCGGAATAATTCCCCCCTCCACTTT. Protein: CASSPLGGRNNSPLHF.